What follows describes a single T cell receptor (beta chain). Its antigen is unidentified. CDR3 length equals 13 residues. V shed 5 bases and J shed 7 bases, with 11 bases lying between them. Germline lookup yields CDR1 MNHNS and CDR2 SASEGT. The PCR was carried out with 60 Vbeta primers and 13 Jbeta primers. The data were produced by immunoSEQ multiplex PCR, yet TCRdb's version contains in-frame clones alone and is incomplete. This table has about 130,000 clones, over 65% appearing once. The entry originates in a study of cytomegalovirus exposure and HLA in healthy donors. Study-level information: From donors who were HLA-typed, an early data release held approximately 91 million unique TCRs. Study results and limitations: The authors later linked a missense DCLRE1C variant to TCR beta V- and J-gene trimming.

The TCR comes from a man aged 25-45 years in good health and CMV-seropositive. The specimen sequenced was PBMCs. V gene TRBV6-1 combines with J gene TRBJ2-2; D is possibly TRBD1 (6 bases). CDR3 in amino acids: CASSYTDSGELFF. The CDR3 nucleotides read TGTGCCAGCAGTTATACGGACAGCGGGGAGCTGTTTTTT.